A selection of T cell receptor beta chains follows, all from one sample in a study of technical replicates of blood from a few donors. The table came from immunoSEQ multiplex PCR; TCRdb's copy has only in-frame clones and leaves some out. The sample has about 88,000 clones, 94% seen once. The sequenced material came from T cells isolated from PBMCs. The receptor set was obtained from a human donor in good health. Both conserved end residues are part of each CDR3. The D gene is left open where the match is weak. Size values are once, few and many counts, or a class for expanded clones, and some rows have none.

clone_size,d_call,j_call,v_call,cdr3_aa,cdr3_nt
NA,TRBD1,TRBJ2-7,TRBV23-1,CASSIGQGF,TGCGCCAGCAGTATCGGACAGGGGTTC
NA,NA,TRBJ2-3,TRBV4-1,CASSQGATGRTDTQYF,TGCGCCAGCAGCCAAGGGGCGACAGGCCGCACAGATACGCAGTATTTT
NA,TRBD1,TRBJ2-7,TRBV5-6,CASRRTGTYEQYF,TGTGCCAGCAGACGGACAGGAACCTACGAGCAGTACTTC
NA,NA,TRBJ2-2,TRBV5-6,CASSSILNTGELFF,TGTGCCAGCAGCTCTATTTTGAACACCGGGGAGCTGTTTTTT
NA,NA,TRBJ1-6,TRBV30,CAWSVLNSPLHF,TGTGCCTGGAGTGTCCTTAATTCACCCCTCCACTTT
NA,TRBD1,TRBJ1-1,TRBV7-9,CASSSRGQAMNTEAFF,TGTGCCAGCAGCTCTAGAGGACAGGCAATGAACACTGAAGCTTTCTTT
NA,NA,TRBJ2-5,TRBV27,CASSFWGPQETQYF,TGTGCCAGCAGTTTCTGGGGGCCCCAAGAGACCCAGTACTTC
NA,NA,TRBJ2-3,TRBV6-1,CASTPGTDTQYF,TGTGCCAGCACACCGGGCACAGATACGCAGTATTTT
once,TRBD1,TRBJ2-7,TRBV5-4,CASSLSMDRGLGYEQYF,TGTGCCAGCAGCTTGAGCATGGACAGGGGGCTAGGCTACGAGCAGTACTTC
NA,NA,TRBJ1-3,TRBV6-5,CASSYGLTAGNTIYF,TGTGCCAGCAGTTACGGACTTACGGCTGGAAACACCATATATTTT
few,NA,TRBJ1-4,TRBV25-1,CASRGRGGEKLFF,TGTGCCAGCAGGGGCAGGGGTGGTGAAAAACTGTTTTTT
NA,NA,TRBJ1-4,TRBV5-1,CASSPDSFLEKLFF,TGCGCCAGCAGCCCGGACAGCTTTCTCGAAAAACTGTTTTTT
NA,TRBD2,TRBJ2-3,TRBV5-1,CASSPNGLAGTDTQYF,TGCGCCAGCAGCCCCAACGGACTAGCGGGGACAGATACGCAGTATTTT
NA,NA,TRBJ1-1,TRBV7-9,CASSLQNTEAFF,TGTGCCAGCAGCTTACAAAACACTGAAGCTTTCTTT
NA,TRBD1,TRBJ2-4,TRBV29-1,CSNTSGQVKNIQYF,TGCAGCAATACCTCGGGACAGGTAAAAAACATTCAGTACTTC
NA,NA,TRBJ1-2,TRBV19,CASSSGMLYGYTF,TGTGCCAGTAGTAGCGGGATGCTGTATGGCTACACCTTC
NA,TRBD1,TRBJ2-3,TRBV19,CASSGTVTDTQYF,TGTGCCAGTAGTGGGACAGTCACAGATACGCAGTATTTT